This TCR beta chain was recovered during a study of blood T cell repertoires in COVID-19. Whole-study context: The analysed material was cDNA or gDNA that came from T cells, B-cell-depleted T cells, or PBMCs.

Per the study methods: Quantification of nucleated cells was approximated via reference gene primer amplification. Only in-frame clones appear in the TCRdb table, and some are missing; sequencing was by immunoSEQ multiplex PCR. That table supplies the V and J calls and clone size; D and trimming were determined from the DNA. The data show 210,000 or so clones, with under 90% seen just once and approximately 19% held by the top ten. The CDR3 loop spans 16 amino acids. Germline V gene data show CDR1 as MDHEN and CDR2 as SYDVKM. Deletions cut 5 bases from V and 6 bases from J, with 20 bases between. Sequenced sample: peripheral blood. The chain is built from TRBV28 and TRBJ1-3, with a weak D call TRBD1 (5 bases). The clonotype originates from a human donor in a cohort sampled during active COVID-19. CDR3 in amino acids: CASSPLVGGSKNTIYF. The DNA for the CDR3 is TGTGCCAGCAGTCCGCTCGTGGGGGGTTCTAAAAACACCATATATTTT.